This record looks at one TCR beta chain sequence and its context. This clonotype was seen at least ten times. What antigen it recognizes has not been identified. Base qualities were left out, and no much larger clone turns up one base away. Measured from the cysteine to the phenylalanine, the CDR3 is 12 residues long. Only the CDR3 portion is preserved as DNA: 36 bases, with reading frame beginning at the first base. Relative to germline, V is 3 bases shorter and J is 7 bases shorter, with 6 bases between their ends. CDR1 and CDR2 (SEHNR, FQNEAQ) derive from the germline V gene (reference sequence). The TCR beta CDR3 regions were amplified from the RNA transcripts. A first-round RT-PCR of the TCR CDR3 used the HTBI primer set with the Qiagen OneStep RT-PCR kit. The libraries were constructed in a second round of multiplex PCR and then size-selected and purified. Sequencing of the libraries was done on an Illumina HiSeq2000 using paired-end 100 bp reads. The authors' analysis ran thus. SOAPnuke was used to process the raw data, throwing out any read that contained adapters or uncalled bases, had a mean Phred below 15, or lacked an exact constant-primer or identifier match. COPE v1.2.5 was used to merge high-quality paired reads, and clonotypes were defined as unique nucleotide sequences. MiTCR v1.1 was used to align clonotypes to the IMGT TRBV, TRBD and TRBJ reference segments. The analysis included only V-J combinations with a frequency above 0.0001, which together covered roughly 99% of the repertoires. The TCS score was defined as F50 (clonal expansion) divided by E x V (chaos), with BLOSUM62-based TCRdist calculated between CDR3 peptides within each V-J. Welch's t-statistics and random forest reduced 500 to 650 V-J features to 10 to 15, which were used in a naive Bayes classifier (R e1071). TCRdb took the public reads, trimmed them with fastp at Q25, ran MiXCR for clone calling and kept in-frame beta chains. One record per CDR3 amino acid sequence lists the most common genes and DNA. TCRdb's processing, not the study's, gives the V and J calls here. A total of a few hundred thousand distinct CDR3 sequences appear in this sample, about 20% of them only once. Around 50% of the sample comes from the top ten.

The data derive from a study of T cells in Graves' hyperthyroidism and ophthalmopathy (dated by TCRdb to between 2018 and 2021). About the investigation overall: Peripheral blood samples were taken at initial diagnosis, before any treatment was given. A discovery cohort of about a hundred patients, approximately 44 with Graves' ophthalmopathy and 57 with stable Graves' hyperthyroidism, was used to find distinguishing TCR V-J signatures. An independent validation cohort of about 20 hyperthyroidism patients and 17 patients who later progressed to ophthalmopathy tested prospective prediction of ophthalmopathy. For training and testing, the 100 or so patients in the discovery cohort were randomly divided in a 7:3 ratio. Thyroid tissue and blood T-cell repertoires from about 6 Graves' hyperthyroidism patients were also compared in the study. After sampling, hyperthyroidism patients received methimazole starting at 30 mg daily, and ophthalmopathy patients received high-dose intravenous methylprednisolone. The paper reports TCR Vbeta CDR3 sequencing of some 140 peripheral blood samples: some 44 ophthalmopathy, fewer than 80 hyperthyroidism and 17 progressor patients.

Stable Graves' hyperthyroidism was defined as the absence of progression to ophthalmopathy over 18 months of follow-up. The hyperthyroidism patients were between 18 and 65 years old and newly diagnosed, with a disease duration of less than 2 months. Any patient with an uncontrolled infection, another autoimmune disease, pregnancy or lactation was excluded. Diagnoses were based on clinical symptoms, serum thyroxine and TRAb, thyroid ultrasound and orbital computed tomography. PBMCs were separated from around 9.1 ml of fresh peripheral blood using Ficoll-Paque density gradient centrifugation. Trizol reagent was used to extract total RNA, and RNA quality was then checked on an Agilent 2100 Bioanalyzer. Study-level results and caveats: Most expanded thyroid clonotypes (frequency above 0.001) were also found in blood, which suggests that blood repertoires may mirror thyroid immune responses. In validation, the model predicted progression to ophthalmopathy with about 71% sensitivity and over 72% specificity, a median of approximately 6.5 months before onset. A 13 V-J signature model separated ophthalmopathy from stable hyperthyroidism, with 87.88% sensitivity and 81.08% specificity in cross-validation and 80%/75% in testing. Sample size was not statistically predetermined, and investigators were not blinded to group allocation.

Sequenced sample: blood. This clonotype was obtained from a woman aged 50 to 65 with Graves' hyperthyroidism. The chain was built from TRBV7-9 and TRBJ2-2, with the D gene not confidently named. The CDR3 is CASSFDGGELFF. The DNA sequence reads TGTGCCAGCAGCTTCGACGGCGGGGAGCTGTTTTTT.